This T cell receptor (beta chain) appears in the sequencing data of a study of blood T cell repertoires in COVID-19. About the research overall: The United States, Italy and Spain provided the acute and convalescent COVID-19 samples. PBMCs, B-cell-depleted T cells, or T cells provided the cDNA or gDNA that made up the material.

In the study's own analysis: Nucleated cell counts were estimated from reference gene primer amplification. Profiling relied on immunoSEQ multiplex PCR, and the TCRdb table lists in-frame clones only, not all of them. V and J calls and clone size are copied from that table; D and trimming were computed from the DNA. The repertoire includes nearly 350,000 clones, under 95% of them detected once, and around 3.3% sits in the top ten. CDR1 SGHDT and CDR2 YYEEEE come from the germline V gene. V lost 1 base, J lost 4 bases, and 11 bases stayed unmatched. The CDR3 is made up of 17 amino acids. The sequenced sample was peripheral blood. The gene calls are TRBV5-6 and TRBJ1-2; 9 nucleotides line up with TRBD1. This clonotype originated in a young woman who had recovered from COVID-19. CDR3: CASSLPGQGPSAYGYTF. The CDR3 coding sequence is TGTGCCAGCAGCTTGCCGGGACAGGGTCCATCCGCCTATGGCTACACCTTC.